This T cell receptor (beta chain) stems from a study of monozygotic twins with inflammatory bowel disease. Study-wide results and caveats: The results supported no single strong signal or clonotype associated with IBD. IBD patients exhibited fewer clonotypes shared with other individuals than healthy twins, particularly with disease activity.

UMIs containing a 6-nucleotide sample barcode were added via template switching. Using the 5' RACE reads, TCRdb records one entry per CDR3 protein without DNA. The sample's table shows under 150,000 distinct CDR3 sequences. For this clonotype: No antigen is known for it.

CDR3 size: 16 residues. Germline CDR1 MGHRA, CDR2 YSYEKL. Sequenced sample: blood. V gene TRBV4-1 combines with J gene TRBJ1-2; TCRdb's D gene call, TRBD1, goes unchecked for lack of DNA. The sequence was collected from a human donor with ulcerative colitis or Crohn's disease, or a healthy co-twin of an affected twin (not recorded which). The CDR3 here is CASSRAGTGDDYGYTF.